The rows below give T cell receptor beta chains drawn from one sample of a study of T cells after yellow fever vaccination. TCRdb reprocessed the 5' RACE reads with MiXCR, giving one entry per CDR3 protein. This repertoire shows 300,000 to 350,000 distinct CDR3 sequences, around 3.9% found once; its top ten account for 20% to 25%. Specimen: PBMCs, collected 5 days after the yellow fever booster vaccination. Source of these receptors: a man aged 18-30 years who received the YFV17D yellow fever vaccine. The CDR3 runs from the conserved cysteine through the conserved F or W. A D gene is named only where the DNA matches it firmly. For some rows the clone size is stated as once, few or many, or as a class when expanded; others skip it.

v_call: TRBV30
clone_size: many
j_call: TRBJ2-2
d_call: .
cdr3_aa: CAWRPGGRYTGELFF
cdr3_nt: TGTGCCTGGAGACCGGGGGGCCGTTACACCGGGGAGCTGTTTTTT

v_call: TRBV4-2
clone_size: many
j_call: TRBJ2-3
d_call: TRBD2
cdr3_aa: CASSQRGGTDTQYF
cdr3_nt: TGTGCCAGCAGCCAACGGGGGGGCACAGATACGCAGTATTTT

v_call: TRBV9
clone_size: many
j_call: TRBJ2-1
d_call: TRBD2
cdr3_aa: CASSVASGGLNEQFF
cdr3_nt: TGTGCCAGCAGCGTGGCTAGCGGGGGGTTAAATGAGCAGTTCTTC

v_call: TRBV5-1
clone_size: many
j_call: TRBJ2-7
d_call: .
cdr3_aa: CASSENRAEQYF
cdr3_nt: TGCGCCAGCAGCGAGAACAGGGCCGAGCAGTACTTC

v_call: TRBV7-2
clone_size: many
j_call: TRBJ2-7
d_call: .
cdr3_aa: CASSLGLSSYEQYF
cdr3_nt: TGTGCCAGCAGCTTAGGCCTGAGCTCCTACGAGCAGTACTTC

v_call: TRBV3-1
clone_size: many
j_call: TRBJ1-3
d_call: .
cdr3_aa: CASSQGAGNTIYF
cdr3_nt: TGTGCCAGCAGCCAAGGGGCTGGAAACACCATATATTTT

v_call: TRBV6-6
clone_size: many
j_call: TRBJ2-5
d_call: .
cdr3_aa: CASSALDRAHQYF
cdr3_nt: TGTGCCAGCAGTGCACTCGACCGAGCTCACCAGTACTTC

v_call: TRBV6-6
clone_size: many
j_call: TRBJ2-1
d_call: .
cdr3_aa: CASSYQAVNEQFF
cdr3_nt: TGTGCCAGCAGTTACCAAGCGGTCAATGAGCAGTTCTTC

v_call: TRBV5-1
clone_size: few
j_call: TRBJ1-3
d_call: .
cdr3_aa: CASSPEGTRNTIYF
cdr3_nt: TGCGCCAGCAGCCCGGAGGGGACAAGAAACACCATATATTTT

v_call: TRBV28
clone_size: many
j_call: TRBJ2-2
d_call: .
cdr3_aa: CASSPPGHAGELFF
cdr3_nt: TGTGCCAGCAGTCCACCGGGGCATGCCGGGGAGCTGTTTTTT

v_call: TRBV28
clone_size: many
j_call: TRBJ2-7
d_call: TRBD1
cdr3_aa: CASSARTGIVNEQYF
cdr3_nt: TGTGCCAGCAGTGCTCGGACAGGGATCGTCAACGAGCAGTACTTC

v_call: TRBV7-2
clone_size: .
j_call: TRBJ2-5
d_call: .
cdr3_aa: CASSSDLLGGETQYF
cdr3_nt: TGTGCCAGCAGCTCGGACCTATTGGGCGGGGAGACCCAGTACTTC

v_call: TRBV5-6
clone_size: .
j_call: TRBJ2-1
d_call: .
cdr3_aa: CASSLASVGGYNEQFF
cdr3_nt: TGTGCCAGCAGCTTGGCGTCAGTCGGGGGCTACAATGAGCAGTTCTTC

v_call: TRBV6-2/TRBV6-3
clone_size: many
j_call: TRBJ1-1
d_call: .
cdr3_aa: CASHDPGNTEAFF
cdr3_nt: TGTGCCAGCCACGACCCGGGGAACACTGAAGCTTTCTTT

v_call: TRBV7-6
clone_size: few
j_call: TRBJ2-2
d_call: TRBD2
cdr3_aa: CASSRIAGVNTGELFF
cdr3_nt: TGTGCCAGCAGCCGAATAGCGGGGGTTAACACCGGGGAGCTGTTTTTT

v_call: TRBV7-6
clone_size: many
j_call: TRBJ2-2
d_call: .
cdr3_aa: CASSSTDRVGPGELFF
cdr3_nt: TGTGCCAGCAGCTCCACCGATAGGGTGGGGCCCGGGGAGCTGTTTTTT

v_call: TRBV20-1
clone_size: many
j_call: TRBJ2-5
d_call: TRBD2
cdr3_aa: CSATQGGVGETQYF
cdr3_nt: TGCAGTGCTACCCAGGGAGGGGTTGGAGAGACCCAGTACTTC

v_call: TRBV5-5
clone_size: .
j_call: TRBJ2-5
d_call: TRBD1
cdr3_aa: CASSTRDRGTQETQYF
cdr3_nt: TGTGCCAGCAGCACCCGGGACAGGGGGACTCAAGAGACCCAGTACTTC

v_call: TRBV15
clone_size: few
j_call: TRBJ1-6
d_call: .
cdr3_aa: CATSKGAGLSSPLHF
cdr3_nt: TGTGCCACCAGCAAAGGGGCCGGGTTGAGTTCACCCCTCCACTTT

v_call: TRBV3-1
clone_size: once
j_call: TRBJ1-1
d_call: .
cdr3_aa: CARSLVGGSNTEAFF
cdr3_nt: TGTGCCAGAAGCCTAGTGGGGGGTTCGAACACTGAAGCTTTCTTT

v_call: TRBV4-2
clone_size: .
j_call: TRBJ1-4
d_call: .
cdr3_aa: CASSQDTGRSNEKLFF
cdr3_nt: TGTGCCAGCAGCCAAGATACCGGCAGATCGAATGAAAAACTGTTTTTT

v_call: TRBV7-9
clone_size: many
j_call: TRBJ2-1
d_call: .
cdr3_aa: CASSRPLGYEQFF
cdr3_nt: TGTGCCAGCAGCCGTCCCCTAGGTTATGAGCAGTTCTTC

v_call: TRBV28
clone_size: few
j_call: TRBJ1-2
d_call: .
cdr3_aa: CASSFQSGYTF
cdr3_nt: TGTGCCAGCAGTTTTCAGAGCGGCTACACCTTC

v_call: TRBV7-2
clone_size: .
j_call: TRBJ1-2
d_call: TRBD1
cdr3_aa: CASSAFLATGGHYGYTF
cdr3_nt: TGTGCCAGCAGCGCGTTCTTAGCGACAGGGGGCCACTATGGCTACACCTTC

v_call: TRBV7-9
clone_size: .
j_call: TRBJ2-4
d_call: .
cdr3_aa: CASSWDREKNIQYF
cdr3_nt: TGTGCCAGCAGCTGGGACCGAGAAAAAAACATTCAGTACTTC

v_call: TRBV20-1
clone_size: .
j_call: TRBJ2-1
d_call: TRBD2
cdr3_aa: CSAPRASGGLNEQFF
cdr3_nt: TGCAGTGCTCCCCGGGCTAGCGGGGGGTTAAATGAGCAGTTCTTC

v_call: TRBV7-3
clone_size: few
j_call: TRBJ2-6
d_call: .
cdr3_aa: CASGGAGANVLTF
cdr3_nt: TGTGCCAGCGGAGGGGCCGGGGCCAACGTCCTGACTTTC

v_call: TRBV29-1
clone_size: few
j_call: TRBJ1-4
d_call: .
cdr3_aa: CSVQEYNEKLFF
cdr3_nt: TGCAGCGTTCAGGAGTATAATGAAAAACTGTTTTTT

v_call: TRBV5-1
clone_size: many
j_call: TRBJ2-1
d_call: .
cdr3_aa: CASSLGQGGNYNEQFF
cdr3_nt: TGCGCCAGCAGCTTGGGACAGGGAGGGAACTACAATGAGCAGTTCTTC

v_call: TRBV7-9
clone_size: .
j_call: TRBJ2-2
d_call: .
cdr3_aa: CASSPPRTGTRELFF
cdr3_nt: TGTGCCAGCAGCCCTCCACGAACCGGCACCCGGGAGCTGTTTTTT

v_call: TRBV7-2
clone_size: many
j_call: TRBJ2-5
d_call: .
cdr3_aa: CASSLQGPTGTQYF
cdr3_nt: TGTGCCAGCAGCTTACAAGGACCCACGGGGACCCAGTACTTC

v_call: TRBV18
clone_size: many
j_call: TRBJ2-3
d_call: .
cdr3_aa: CASSPDFGTQYF
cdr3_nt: TGTGCCAGCTCGCCGGACTTTGGTACGCAGTATTTT

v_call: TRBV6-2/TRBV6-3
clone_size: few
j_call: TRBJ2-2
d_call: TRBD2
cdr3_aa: CASSYSPLAGGNTGELFF
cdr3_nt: TGTGCCAGCAGTTACTCCCCACTAGCGGGGGGCAACACCGGGGAGCTGTTTTTT

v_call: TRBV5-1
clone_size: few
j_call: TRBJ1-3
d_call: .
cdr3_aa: CASSLQGAENTIYF
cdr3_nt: TGCGCCAGCAGCTTGCAGGGTGCGGAAAACACCATATATTTT

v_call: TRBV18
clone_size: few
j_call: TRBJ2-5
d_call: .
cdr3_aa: CASSPNVQETQYF
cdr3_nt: TGTGCCAGCTCACCAAATGTCCAAGAGACCCAGTACTTC

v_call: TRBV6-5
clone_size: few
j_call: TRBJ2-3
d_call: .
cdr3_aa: CASSKPPTDTQYF
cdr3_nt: TGTGCCAGCAGTAAGCCCCCCACAGATACGCAGTATTTT

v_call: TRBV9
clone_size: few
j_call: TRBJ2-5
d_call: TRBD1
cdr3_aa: CASSASFGTGGFETQYF
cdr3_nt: TGTGCCAGCAGCGCCTCCTTCGGGACAGGGGGGTTCGAGACCCAGTACTTC

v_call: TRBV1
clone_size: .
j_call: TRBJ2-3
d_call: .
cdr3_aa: CTSSQGKAGGPGRSTDTQYF
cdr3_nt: TGCACCAGCAGCCAAGGGAAGGCGGGGGGGCCGGGCCGGAGCACAGATACGCAGTATTTT

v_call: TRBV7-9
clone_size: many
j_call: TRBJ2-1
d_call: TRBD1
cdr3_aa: CASSSPGTGPWQFF
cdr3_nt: TGTGCCAGCAGCAGCCCCGGGACAGGGCCTTGGCAGTTCTTC

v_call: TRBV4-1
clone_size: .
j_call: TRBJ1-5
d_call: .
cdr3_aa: CASSQGLITADNQPQHF
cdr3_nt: TGCGCCAGCAGCCAAGGTCTAATAACGGCAGACAATCAGCCCCAGCATTTT

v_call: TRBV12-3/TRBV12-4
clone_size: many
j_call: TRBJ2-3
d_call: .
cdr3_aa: CASSLAGETDTQYF
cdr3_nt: TGTGCCAGCAGTTTAGCAGGGGAGACAGATACGCAGTATTTT

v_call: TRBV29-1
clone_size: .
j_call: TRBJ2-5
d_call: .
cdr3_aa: CSVRTVNQETQYF
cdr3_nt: TGCAGCGTTCGAACAGTCAACCAAGAGACCCAGTACTTC

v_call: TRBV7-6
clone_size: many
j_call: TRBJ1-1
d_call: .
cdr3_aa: CASSFFGNTEAFF
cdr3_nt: TGTGCCAGCAGCTTTTTTGGGAACACTGAAGCTTTCTTT

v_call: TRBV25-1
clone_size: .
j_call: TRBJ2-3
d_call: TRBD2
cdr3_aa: CASSVLLAGTDTQYF
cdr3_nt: TGTGCCAGCAGTGTGTTACTAGCGGGCACAGATACGCAGTATTTT

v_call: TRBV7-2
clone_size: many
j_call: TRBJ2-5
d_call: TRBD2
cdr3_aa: CASSPIRGRVGTQYF
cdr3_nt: TGTGCCAGCAGCCCAATCCGAGGGAGGGTAGGGACCCAGTACTTC

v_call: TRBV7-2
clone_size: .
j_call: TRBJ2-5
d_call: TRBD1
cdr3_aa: CASRDNRGQETQYF
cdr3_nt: TGTGCCAGCAGGGATAACAGGGGACAAGAGACCCAGTACTTC

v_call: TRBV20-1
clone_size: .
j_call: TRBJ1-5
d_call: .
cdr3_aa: CSARDRVSNQPQHF
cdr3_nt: TGCAGTGCTAGAGATAGGGTTAGCAATCAGCCCCAGCATTTT

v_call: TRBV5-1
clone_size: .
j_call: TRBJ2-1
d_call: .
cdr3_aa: CASSLAPPVNEQFF
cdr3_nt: TGCGCCAGCAGCTTGGCCCCTCCGGTCAATGAGCAGTTCTTC